This TCR beta chain was identified in a study of T-cell memory formation after mild COVID-19. Study background: Clustering of TCRs was largely donor specific. Study-wide findings and caveats: Later expanders leaned CD4+, whereas day 15 to 85 contracting clones were balanced CD4/CD8. Pre-infection memory held some responding clones, suggesting pre-existing cross-reactive T cells responded.

The CDR3 is 13 amino acids. Germline V gene sequence: CDR1 MNHEY, CDR2 SVGEGT. V lost 7 bases to trimming and J lost 7 bases; unmatched junction nucleotides: 4. This clonotype was picked up a small number of times. Its antigen is as yet unknown. TCR alpha and TCR beta cDNA libraries with sample barcodes and UMIs came from 5'RACE using constant-segment primers. TCRdb used MiXCR to reprocess the 5' RACE reads, holding one entry per CDR3 protein. The sample shows 250,000 to 300,000 distinct CDR3 sequences, over 15% of them seen only once. This clonotype originated in a man in his late teens or twenties who had mild COVID-19 (a few samples of this study predate the infection). Cell type and time point are not known. Material for sequencing was PBMCs or a T cell subset sorted from them (not recorded which). This chain uses TRBV6-2 or TRBV6-3 with TRBJ2-1; 10 bases map to TRBD2. The CDR3 region has the DNA TGTGCCAGCAAAGCGGGGGGGAGAAATGAGCAGTTCTTC. It codes for CASKAGGRNEQFF.